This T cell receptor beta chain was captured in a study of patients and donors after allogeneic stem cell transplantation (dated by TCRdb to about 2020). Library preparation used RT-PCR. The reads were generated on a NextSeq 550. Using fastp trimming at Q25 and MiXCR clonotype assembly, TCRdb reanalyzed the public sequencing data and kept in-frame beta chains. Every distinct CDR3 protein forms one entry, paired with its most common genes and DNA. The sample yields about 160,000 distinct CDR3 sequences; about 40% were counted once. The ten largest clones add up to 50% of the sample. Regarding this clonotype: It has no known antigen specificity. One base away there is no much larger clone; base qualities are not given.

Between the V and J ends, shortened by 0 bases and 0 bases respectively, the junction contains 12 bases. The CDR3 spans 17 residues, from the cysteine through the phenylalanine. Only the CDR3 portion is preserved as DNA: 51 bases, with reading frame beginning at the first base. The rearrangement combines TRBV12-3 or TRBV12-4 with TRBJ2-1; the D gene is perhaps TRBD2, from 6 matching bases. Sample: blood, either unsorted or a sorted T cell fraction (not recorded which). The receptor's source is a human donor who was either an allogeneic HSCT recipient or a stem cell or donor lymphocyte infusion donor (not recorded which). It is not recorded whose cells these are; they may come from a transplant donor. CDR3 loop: CASSLATGASSYNEQFF. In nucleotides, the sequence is TGTGCCAGCAGTTTAGCTACGGGAGCGAGCTCCTACAATGAGCAGTTCTTC.